These 25 T cell receptor beta chains share one sample of origin, sequenced in a study of T cell responses to AZD1222 COVID-19 vaccine. Data came from immunoSEQ multiplex PCR; TCRdb stores just in-frame clones and leaves some out. This sample has fewer than 120,000 clones; around 90% occur once, and the top ten carry roughly 15%. The material sequenced was peripheral blood, taken 28 days after the second AZD1222 dose. These receptors were collected from an adult who received the AZD1222 COVID-19 vaccine.

The V gene is TRBV23-1, the J gene TRBJ2-1; 11 bases map to TRBD2. TRBV23-1 is treated as an ORF (open reading frame) with a function not yet certain. This CDR3 is 15 amino acids long. J was trimmed by 7 bases and V by 4 bases; bases with no gene match: 6. CDR3 coding DNA: TGCGCCAGCAGTCCAGCTAGCGGGGGGCTAAATGAGCAGTTCTTC. This codes for CASSPASGGLNEQFF.

The chain joins TRBV5-6 to TRBJ1-5; TRBD1 matches at 9 bases. The CDR3 totals 15 residues. Germline trimming cut 4 bases from V and 7 bases from J; bases unmatched to any gene: 9. Germline lookup yields CDR1 SGHDT and CDR2 YYEEEE. CDR3 sequence: CASSPGQGWGQPQHF. Here the CDR3 DNA reads TGTGCCAGCAGCCCTGGACAGGGGTGGGGACAGCCCCAGCATTTT. The whole variable domain, remainder taken from reference TRBV5-6 and TRBJ1-5, is DAGVTQSPTHLIKTRGQQVTLRCSPKSGHDTVSWYQQALGQGPQFIFQYYEEEERQRGNFPDRFSGHQFPNYSSELNVNALLLGDSALYLCASSPGQGWGQPQHFGDGTRLSIL.

The CDR3 nucleotides read TGTGCCAGCAGCTTAGACGGGAGGGGGGTCACCGGGGAGCTGTTTTTT. This translates into CASSLDGRGVTGELFF. The rearrangement uses TRBV7-8 and TRBJ2-2; 8 bases match TRBD2. V shed 1 base and J 4 bases; nucleotides not matched to a gene: 5. The CDR3 extends over 16 amino acids. The germline CDR1 and CDR2 sequences are SGHVS and FQNEAQ.

The chain carries TRBV7-6 and TRBJ1-3, with D possibly matching TRBD1 (5 bases). This CDR3 region has 17 residues. Germline CDR1 and CDR2: SGHVS and FNYEAQ. The V and J ends lost 0 bases and 3 bases respectively, with 15 bases between them. CDR3 loop: CASSLAGRGVLGNTIYF. The CDR3 bases are TGTGCCAGCAGCTTAGCCGGACGAGGGGTCCTTGGAAACACCATATATTTT.

This clone was detected only a few times. This rearrangement joins TRBV6-4 to TRBJ1-1, with a possible D match to TRBD1 (6 bases). Trimming shortened V by 3 bases and J by 0 bases, and 11 bases separated the two germline ends. This CDR3 has 15 residues. Germline V gene data show CDR1 as MRHNA and CDR2 as SNTAGT. CDR3 protein: CASSDQSGVNTEAFF. The CDR3 DNA follows: TGTGCCAGCAGTGATCAGTCAGGGGTGAACACTGAAGCTTTCTTT.

V and J are TRBV27 and TRBJ2-5; TRBD1 agrees at 10 bases. Germline V gene sequence: CDR1 MNHEY, CDR2 SMNVEV (reference sequence). The trim removed 4 bases at V and 4 bases at J, leaving 12 bases unmatched. The CDR3 has 17 residues. CDR3 residues: CASSSPRPDRGTETQYF. DNA of the CDR3: TGTGCCAGCAGTTCACCGAGGCCGGACAGGGGGACAGAGACCCAGTACTTC.

This clone was seen just once. J is TRBJ1-5 and V is TRBV2; tentative D call: TRBD1 (5 bases). CDR1 and CDR2 (germline): SNHLY, FYNNEI. The V gene lost 4 bases and the J gene lost 1 base, with 8 bases spanning the gap. The length of the CDR3 is 14 residues. Written as DNA, the CDR3 is TGTGCCAGCAGTGCCCGGGGGAGCAATCAGCCCCAGCATTTT. The encoded protein is CASSARGSNQPQHF.

The chain couples TRBV19 to TRBJ1-3; 8 nucleotides agree with TRBD1. The V segment lost 6 bases and the J segment 8 bases; nucleotides outside the gene matches: 12. From germline, CDR1 is LNHDA and CDR2 SQIVND (reference sequence). The CDR3 has 15 amino acids. Written as DNA, the CDR3 is TGTGCCAGTAGAGGACAGGGCGAGAGGTGGCACACCATATATTTT. Protein sequence: CASRGQGERWHTIYF.

The V call is TRBV4-2, the J call TRBJ1-1, with D possibly TRBD1 on 5 matching bases. The V gene's germline CDR1 is LGHNA and CDR2 YNFKEQ. Trimming took 0 bases from V and 7 from J, leaving 9 bases between them. This CDR3 has 13 residues. The CDR3 DNA is TGTGCCAGCAGCCAAGAGGGGGAGGGTGAAGCTTTCTTT. Its translation is CASSQEGEGEAFF.

The chain joins TRBV30 to TRBJ1-3; D is uncertain. CDR3 size: 12 residues. Germline CDR1 is GTSNPN and CDR2 is SVGIG (reference sequence). V was cut by 0 bases and J by 4 bases, with 4 bases left in between. CDR3 region: CAWSVEGNTIYF. The CDR3 coding sequence is TGTGCCTGGAGTGTGGAGGGAAACACCATATATTTT.

The J gene is TRBJ1-3, the V gene TRBV19; D gene unclear. Germline CDR1 is LNHDA and CDR2 is SQIVND (reference sequence). This CDR3 region has 14 residues. The ends were cut back, 6 bases at V and 0 bases at J, with 9 bases in the middle. DNA for the CDR3: TGTGCCAGTAGAAAGGGAAGCTCTGGAAACACCATATATTTT. Its translation: CASRKGSSGNTIYF.

The chain carries TRBV5-1 and TRBJ1-2; TRBD1 might be the D (6 bases). The CDR3 spans 16 residues. Looked up from germline, CDR1 is SGHRS and CDR2 is YFSETQ. V shed 1 base and J shed 4 bases, with 17 bases lying between them. The CDR3 loop is CASSLSHNREAYGYTF. The DNA for the CDR3 is TGCGCCAGCAGCTTGAGCCATAACAGGGAAGCCTATGGCTACACCTTC.

This sequence joins TRBV2 and TRBJ1-4, with D tentatively TRBD1 (6 bases). Trimming cost V 2 bases and J 4 bases, with 11 bases left between them. The CDR3 loop spans 15 amino acids. Germline V gene lookup returns CDR1 SNHLY and CDR2 FYNNEI. The CDR3: CASSEMGGLNEKLFF. CDR3 nucleotides: TGTGCCAGCAGTGAAATGGGGGGCCTTAATGAAAAACTGTTTTTT.

This chain connects TRBV27 to TRBJ2-1; 10 nucleotides agree with TRBD2. The V gene end was trimmed by 4 bases and the J gene end by 7 bases; junction bases not matched to a gene: 13. Per germline, CDR1 MNHEY and CDR2 SMNVEV (reference sequence). There are 17 residues in the CDR3. The CDR3, as DNA: TGTGCCAGCAGTTCCTTCGGCCTAGCGGGAGCTAGGAATGAGCAGTTCTTC. It is translated as CASSSFGLAGARNEQFF.

CDR3 bases: TGTGCCAGCAGCTTGAAGCCCGCAGGGTCTGCTTCACCCCTCCACTTT. Protein: CASSLKPAGSASPLHF. This chain links TRBV5-4 with TRBJ1-6, with D tentatively TRBD1 (5 bases). Trimming left V 1 base short and J 9 bases short, with 17 bases between. The CDR3 runs to 16 residues. CDR1 is SGHNT, CDR2 YYREEE, per germline (reference sequence).

This chain uses TRBV16 with TRBJ1-2; tentative D call: TRBD1 (6 bases). The CDR3 length is 16 residues. Germline CDR1 and CDR2: KGHSY and FQNENV. The V and J ends lost 1 base and 0 bases respectively, with 12 bases between them. This CDR3 is CASSQYTGTSNYGYTF. The CDR3 nucleotides are TGTGCCAGCAGCCAATATACAGGGACGTCTAACTATGGCTACACCTTC.

This clone was seen many times. The CDR3, as DNA: TGTGCCAGCAGTACGAGGACTGTCCTCGGGGAGCTGTTTTTT. Its translation is CASSTRTVLGELFF. V gene TRBV27 combines with J gene TRBJ2-2, with D possibly being TRBD2 (5 bases). CDR1 and CDR2 from the germline V gene are MNHEY and SMNVEV (reference sequence). This CDR3 region has 14 residues. V was pared by 5 bases and J by 7 bases, with 14 bases between.

This chain links TRBV28 with TRBJ2-7, with no clear D. Germline CDR1 and CDR2: MDHEN and SYDVKM. The CDR3 loop spans 11 amino acids. Trimming took off 4 bases at V and 3 bases at J, with 4 bases between the two ends. The CDR3 spells CASSSRYEQYF. The CDR3, as DNA: TGTGCCAGCAGTTCCCGCTACGAGCAGTACTTC.

The chain links TRBV2 to TRBJ2-1; D is possibly TRBD2 (5 bases). This CDR3 spans 13 amino acids. CDR1 SNHLY and CDR2 FYNNEI come from the germline V gene. The V end was cut by 7 bases, the J end by 1 base, with 8 bases between. CDR3 in DNA: TGTGCCAGCAATATAGCGTCCTACAATGAGCAGTTCTTC. This gives the protein CASNIASYNEQFF.

The chain recombines TRBV18 with TRBJ2-7; TRBD2 matches 7 bases. With 3 bases clipped from V and 5 bases from J, the junction kept 13 bases outside the gene matches. This CDR3 has 16 amino acids. In germline, CDR1 is KGHSH, CDR2 LQKENI. The DNA of the CDR3 is TGTGCCAGCTCACCCTACACGAGCGGGAAAGATGACGAGCAGTACTTC. It encodes CASSPYTSGKDDEQYF.

The count of this clone is one. This chain uses TRBV7-9 with TRBJ1-1; possibly TRBD1 for D (5 bases). The CDR3 has 15 residues. Trimming left V 5 bases short and J 0 bases short, with 13 bases between. Looked up from germline, CDR1 is SEHNR and CDR2 is FQNEAQ (reference sequence). For the CDR3, the DNA is TGTGCCAGCAGCCCCCGGGGGGGGTTGAACACTGAAGCTTTCTTT. Residues: CASSPRGGLNTEAFF.

The chain joins TRBV14 to TRBJ1-1; possible D gene TRBD1, 5 bases. Trimming pared 4 bases from V and 11 bases from J, leaving 11 bases between. CDR1 is SGHDN and CDR2 is FVKESK in the germline V gene. The CDR3 covers 11 residues. The CDR3 nucleotides read TGTGCCAGCAGCCGGGTAGGGGAGGCTTTCTTT. This translates into CASSRVGEAFF.

The V and J genes are TRBV10-3 and TRBJ2-7; D gene unclear. V was pared by 2 bases and J by 1 base, with 6 bases between. Germline CDR1 is ENHRY and CDR2 is SYGVKD. The CDR3 has 13 amino acids. CDR3 sequence: CAISEVRSYEQYF. The CDR3 nucleotides read TGTGCCATCAGTGAGGTGAGGTCCTACGAGCAGTACTTC.

J is TRBJ2-7 and V is TRBV5-6, with D unclear. Germline CDR1 SGHDT, CDR2 YYEEEE. Trimming stripped 3 bases from V and 3 bases from J, with 4 bases between. The CDR3 loop spans 11 amino acids. The CDR3 loop reads CASSSFYEQYF. The CDR3 region has the DNA TGTGCCAGCAGCTCATTCTACGAGCAGTACTTC. Looking up the rest from reference TRBV5-6 and TRBJ2-7 gives the full variable domain: DAGVTQSPTHLIKTRGQQVTLRCSPKSGHDTVSWYQQALGQGPQFIFQYYEEEERQRGNFPDRFSGHQFPNYSSELNVNALLLGDSALYLCASSSFYEQYFGPGTRLTVT.

The chain employs TRBV3-1 (or the pseudogene TRBV3-2) and TRBJ1-2; possibly TRBD1 for D (6 bases). Looked up from germline, CDR1 is LGHDT and CDR2 is YNNKEL (reference sequence). The CDR3 runs to 16 residues. V lost 0 bases, J lost 1 base, and 12 bases lay in between. DNA for the CDR3: TGTGCCAGCAGCCAAGATCCTAGAGGGGGTAACTATGGCTACACCTTC. Amino acid sequence: CASSQDPRGGNYGYTF.